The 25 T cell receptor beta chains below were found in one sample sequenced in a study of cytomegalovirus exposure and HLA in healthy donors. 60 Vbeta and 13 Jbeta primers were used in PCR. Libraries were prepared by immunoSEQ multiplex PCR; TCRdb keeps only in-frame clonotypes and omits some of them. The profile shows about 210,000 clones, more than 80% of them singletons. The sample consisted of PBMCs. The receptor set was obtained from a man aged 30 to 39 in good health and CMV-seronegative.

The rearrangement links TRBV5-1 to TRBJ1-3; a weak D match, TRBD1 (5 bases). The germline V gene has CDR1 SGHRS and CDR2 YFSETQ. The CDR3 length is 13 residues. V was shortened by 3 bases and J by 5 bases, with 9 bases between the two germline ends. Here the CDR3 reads CASSSGYRNTIYF. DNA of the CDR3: TGCGCCAGCAGCTCAGGGTATCGAAACACCATATATTTT.

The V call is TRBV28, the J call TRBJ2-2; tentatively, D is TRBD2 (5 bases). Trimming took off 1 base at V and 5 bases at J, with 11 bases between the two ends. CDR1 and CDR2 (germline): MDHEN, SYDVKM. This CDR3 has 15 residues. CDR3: CASSLSGRGTGELFF. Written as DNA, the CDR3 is TGTGCCAGCAGTTTATCTGGGAGAGGGACCGGGGAGCTGTTTTTT.

The CDR3 DNA sequence: TGTGCCAGCAATTACAGGGGAACCTACAATGAGCAGTTCTTC. Its translation: CASNYRGTYNEQFF. The rearrangement links TRBV13 to TRBJ2-1; 7 bases line up with TRBD1. With 7 bases clipped from V and 2 bases from J, the junction kept 5 bases outside the gene matches. CDR1 is PRHDT, CDR2 FYEKMQ, per germline (reference sequence). The CDR3 length is 14 residues.

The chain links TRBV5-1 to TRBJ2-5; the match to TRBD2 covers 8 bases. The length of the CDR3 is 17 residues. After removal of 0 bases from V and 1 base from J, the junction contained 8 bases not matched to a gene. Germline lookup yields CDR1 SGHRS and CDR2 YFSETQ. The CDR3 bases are TGCGCCAGCAGCTTGGTTCCGCTAGCGGGTTCCCAAGAGACCCAGTACTTC. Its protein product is CASSLVPLAGSQETQYF.

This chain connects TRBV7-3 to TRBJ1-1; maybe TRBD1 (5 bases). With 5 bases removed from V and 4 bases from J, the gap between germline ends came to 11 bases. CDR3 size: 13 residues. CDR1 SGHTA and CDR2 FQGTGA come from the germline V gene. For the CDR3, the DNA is TGTGCCAGCAGCCCGGGGGGGGGCACTGAAGCTTTCTTT. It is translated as CASSPGGGTEAFF.

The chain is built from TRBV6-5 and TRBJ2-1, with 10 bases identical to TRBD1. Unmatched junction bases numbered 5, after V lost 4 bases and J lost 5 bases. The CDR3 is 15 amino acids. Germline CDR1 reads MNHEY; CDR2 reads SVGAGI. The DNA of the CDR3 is TGTGCCAGCAGTTCCCGGACAGGGGGGAACAATGAGCAGTTCTTC. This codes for CASSSRTGGNNEQFF.

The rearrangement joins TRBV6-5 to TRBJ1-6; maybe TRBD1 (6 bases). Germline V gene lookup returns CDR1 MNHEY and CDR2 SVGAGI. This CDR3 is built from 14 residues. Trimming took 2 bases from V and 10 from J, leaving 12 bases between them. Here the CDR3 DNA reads TGTGCCAGCAGTTACGGCAGGGGTAACTCACCCCTCCACTTT. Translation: CASSYGRGNSPLHF.

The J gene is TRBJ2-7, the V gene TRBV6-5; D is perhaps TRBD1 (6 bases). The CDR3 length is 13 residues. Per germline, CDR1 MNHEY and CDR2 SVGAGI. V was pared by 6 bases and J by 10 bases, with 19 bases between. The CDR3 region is CASSQQGTFGQYF. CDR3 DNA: TGTGCCAGCAGCCAACAGGGTACCTTCGGACAGTACTTC.

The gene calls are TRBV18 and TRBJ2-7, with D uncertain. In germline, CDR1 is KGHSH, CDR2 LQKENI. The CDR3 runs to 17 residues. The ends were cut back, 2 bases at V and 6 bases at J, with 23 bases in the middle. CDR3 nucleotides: TGTGCCAGCTCACCAAGCCGCCTAGGAAGAATTCGTACCGAGCAGTACTTC. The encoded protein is CASSPSRLGRIRTEQYF.

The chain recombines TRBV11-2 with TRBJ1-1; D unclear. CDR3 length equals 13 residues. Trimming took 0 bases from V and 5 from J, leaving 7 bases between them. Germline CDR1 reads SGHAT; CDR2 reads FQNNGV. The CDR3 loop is CASSLEGRTEAFF. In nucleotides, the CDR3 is TGTGCCAGCAGCTTAGAGGGCAGGACTGAAGCTTTCTTT.

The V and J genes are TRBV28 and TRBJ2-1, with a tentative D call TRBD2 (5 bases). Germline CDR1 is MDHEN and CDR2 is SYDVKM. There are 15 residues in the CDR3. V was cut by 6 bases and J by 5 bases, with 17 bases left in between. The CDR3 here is CASSLPADINNEQFF. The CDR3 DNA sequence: TGTGCCAGCAGCCTTCCAGCGGATATCAACAATGAGCAGTTCTTC.

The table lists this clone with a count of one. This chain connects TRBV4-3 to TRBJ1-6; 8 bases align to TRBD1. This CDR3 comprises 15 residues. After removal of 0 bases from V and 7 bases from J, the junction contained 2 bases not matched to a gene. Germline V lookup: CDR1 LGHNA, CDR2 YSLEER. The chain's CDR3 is CASSQDQGANSPLHF. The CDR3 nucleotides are TGCGCCAGCAGCCAAGACCAGGGGGCAAATTCACCCCTCCACTTT.

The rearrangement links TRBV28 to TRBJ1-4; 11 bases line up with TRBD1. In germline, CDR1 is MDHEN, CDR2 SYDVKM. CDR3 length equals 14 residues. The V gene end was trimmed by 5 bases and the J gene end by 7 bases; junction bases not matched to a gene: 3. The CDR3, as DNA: TGTGCCAGCAGTAGAGGACAGGGGGCTGAAAAACTGTTTTTT. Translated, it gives CASSRGQGAEKLFF.

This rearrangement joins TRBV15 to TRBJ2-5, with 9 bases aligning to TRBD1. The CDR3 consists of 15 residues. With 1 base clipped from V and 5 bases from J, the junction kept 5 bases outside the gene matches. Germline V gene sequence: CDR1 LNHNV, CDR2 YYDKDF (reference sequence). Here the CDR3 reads CATSRGTGAAETQYF. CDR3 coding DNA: TGTGCCACCAGCAGAGGGACAGGGGCGGCGGAGACCCAGTACTTC.

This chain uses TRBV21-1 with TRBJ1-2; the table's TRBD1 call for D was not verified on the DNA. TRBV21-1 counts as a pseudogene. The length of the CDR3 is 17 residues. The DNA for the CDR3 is TGTGCCAGCAGCGTAAAAGAGGACAGCTACGATCCGGGTGGCTACACCTTC. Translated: CASSVKEDSYDPGGYTF.

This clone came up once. The CDR3 DNA follows: TGTGCCAGCAGTTTTGGGGGGGCGAACTATGGCTACACCTTC. It encodes CASSFGGANYGYTF. The chain employs TRBV27 and TRBJ1-2, with D tentatively TRBD1 (6 bases). This CDR3 contains 14 residues. Germline CDR1 reads MNHEY; CDR2 reads SMNVEV (reference sequence). V was cut by 3 bases and J by 2 bases, with 10 bases left in between.

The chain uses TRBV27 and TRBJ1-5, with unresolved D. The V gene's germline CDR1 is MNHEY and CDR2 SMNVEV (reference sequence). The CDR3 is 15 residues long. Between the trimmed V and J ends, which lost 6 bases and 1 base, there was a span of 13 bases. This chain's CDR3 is CASSSYRESNQPQHF. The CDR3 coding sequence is TGTGCCAGCAGCTCTTACCGAGAGAGCAATCAGCCCCAGCATTTT.

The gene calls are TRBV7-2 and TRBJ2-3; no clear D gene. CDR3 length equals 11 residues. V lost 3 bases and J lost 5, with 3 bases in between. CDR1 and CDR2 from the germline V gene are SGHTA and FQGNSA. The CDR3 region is CASSFLDTQYF. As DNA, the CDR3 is TGTGCCAGCAGCTTCTTAGATACGCAGTATTTT.

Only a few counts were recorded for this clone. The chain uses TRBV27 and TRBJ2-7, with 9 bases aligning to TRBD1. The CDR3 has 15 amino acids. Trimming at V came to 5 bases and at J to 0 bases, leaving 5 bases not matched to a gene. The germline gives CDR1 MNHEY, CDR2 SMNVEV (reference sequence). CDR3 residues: CASSPGQGISYEQYF. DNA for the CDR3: TGTGCCAGCAGTCCGGGACAGGGAATCTCCTACGAGCAGTACTTC.

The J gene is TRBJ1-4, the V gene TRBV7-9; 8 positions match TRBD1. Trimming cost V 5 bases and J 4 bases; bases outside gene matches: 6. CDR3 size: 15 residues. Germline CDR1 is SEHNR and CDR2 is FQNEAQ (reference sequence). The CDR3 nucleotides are TGTGCCAGCAGCCAGGGACAGGTGATTAATGAAAAACTGTTTTTT. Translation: CASSQGQVINEKLFF.

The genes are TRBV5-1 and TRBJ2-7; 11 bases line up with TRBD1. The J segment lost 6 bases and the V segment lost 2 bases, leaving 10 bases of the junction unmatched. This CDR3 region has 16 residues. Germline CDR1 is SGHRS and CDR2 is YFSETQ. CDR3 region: CASSLTPRDRGSEQYF. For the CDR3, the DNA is TGCGCCAGCAGCTTAACTCCTCGGGACAGGGGGTCCGAGCAGTACTTC.

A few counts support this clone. The CDR3 DNA is TGTGCCAGCAGCTTCCGAAGGGGGCGCCCCACTGAAGCTTTCTTT. This sequence encodes CASSFRRGRPTEAFF. This chain links TRBV7-2 with TRBJ1-1; 7 bases align to TRBD1. Germline trimming cut 3 bases from V and 4 bases from J; bases unmatched to any gene: 8. There are 15 residues in the CDR3. CDR1 and CDR2 from the germline V gene are SGHTA and FQGNSA.

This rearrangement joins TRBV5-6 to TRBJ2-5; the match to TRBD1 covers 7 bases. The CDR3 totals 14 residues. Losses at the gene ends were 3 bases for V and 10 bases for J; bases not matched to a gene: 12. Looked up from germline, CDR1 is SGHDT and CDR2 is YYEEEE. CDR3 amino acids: CASSSGGRGRDQYF. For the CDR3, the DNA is TGTGCCAGCAGCTCTGGAGGAAGGGGGCGAGACCAGTACTTC.

In nucleotides, the CDR3 is TGTGCCAGCAGCGCCAGGGTTGGGCTTGAAGCTTTCTTT. This sequence encodes CASSARVGLEAFF. V and J are TRBV7-2 and TRBJ1-1, with D tentatively TRBD1 (5 bases). The V gene's germline CDR1 is SGHTA and CDR2 FQGNSA. This CDR3 is built from 13 residues. V was trimmed by 5 bases and J by 7 bases, leaving 14 bases between them.

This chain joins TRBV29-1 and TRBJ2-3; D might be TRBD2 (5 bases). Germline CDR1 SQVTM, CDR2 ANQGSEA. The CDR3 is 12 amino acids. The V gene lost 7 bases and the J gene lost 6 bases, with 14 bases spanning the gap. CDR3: CSASVARDTQYF. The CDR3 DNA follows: TGCAGCGCCTCGGTAGCGAGGGATACGCAGTATTTT.